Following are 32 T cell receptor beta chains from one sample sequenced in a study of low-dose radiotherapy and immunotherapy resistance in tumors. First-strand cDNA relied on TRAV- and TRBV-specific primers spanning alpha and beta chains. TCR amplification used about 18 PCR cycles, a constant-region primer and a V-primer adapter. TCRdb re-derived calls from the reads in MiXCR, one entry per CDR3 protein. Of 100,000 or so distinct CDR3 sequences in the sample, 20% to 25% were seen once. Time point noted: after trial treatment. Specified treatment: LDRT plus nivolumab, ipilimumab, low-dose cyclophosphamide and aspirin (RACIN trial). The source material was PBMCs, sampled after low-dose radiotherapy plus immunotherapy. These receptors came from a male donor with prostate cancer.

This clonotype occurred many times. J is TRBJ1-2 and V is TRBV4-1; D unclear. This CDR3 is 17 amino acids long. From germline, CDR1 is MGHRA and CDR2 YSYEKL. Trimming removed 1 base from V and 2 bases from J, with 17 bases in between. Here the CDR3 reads CASSQVGLKGANYGYTF. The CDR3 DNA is TGCGCCAGCAGCCAAGTAGGTCTAAAGGGAGCAAACTATGGCTACACCTTC.

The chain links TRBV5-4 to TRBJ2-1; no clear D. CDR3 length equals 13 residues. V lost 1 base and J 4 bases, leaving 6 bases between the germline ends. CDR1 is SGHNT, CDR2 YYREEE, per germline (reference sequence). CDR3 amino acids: CASSLHRYNEQFF. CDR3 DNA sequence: TGTGCCAGCAGCTTGCACAGATACAATGAGCAGTTCTTC.

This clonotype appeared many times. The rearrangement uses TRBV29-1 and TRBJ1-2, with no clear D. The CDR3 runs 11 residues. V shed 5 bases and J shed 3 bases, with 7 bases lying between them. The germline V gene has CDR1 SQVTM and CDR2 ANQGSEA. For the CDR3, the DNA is TGCAGCGTTTTCGGGGACTATGGCTACACCTTC. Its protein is CSVFGDYGYTF.

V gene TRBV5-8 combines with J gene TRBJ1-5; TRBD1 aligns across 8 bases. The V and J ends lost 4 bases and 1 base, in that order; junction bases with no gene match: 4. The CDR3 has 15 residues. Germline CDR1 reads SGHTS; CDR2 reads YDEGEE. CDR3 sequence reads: CASSKGQASNQPQHF. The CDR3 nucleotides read TGTGCCAGCAGCAAGGGACAGGCCAGCAATCAGCCCCAGCATTTT.

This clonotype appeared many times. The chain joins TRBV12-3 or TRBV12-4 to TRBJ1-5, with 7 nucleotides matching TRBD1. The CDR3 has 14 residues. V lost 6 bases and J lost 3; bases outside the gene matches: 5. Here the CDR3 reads CASRAGTDNQPQHF. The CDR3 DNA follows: TGTGCCAGCAGGGCCGGGACAGACAATCAGCCCCAGCATTTT.

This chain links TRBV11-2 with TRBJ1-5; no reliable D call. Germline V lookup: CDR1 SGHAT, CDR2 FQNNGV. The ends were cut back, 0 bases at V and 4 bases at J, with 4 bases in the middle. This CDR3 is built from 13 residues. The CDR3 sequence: CASSLDRNQPQHF. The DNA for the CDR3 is TGTGCCAGCAGCTTAGATCGTAATCAGCCCCAGCATTTT.

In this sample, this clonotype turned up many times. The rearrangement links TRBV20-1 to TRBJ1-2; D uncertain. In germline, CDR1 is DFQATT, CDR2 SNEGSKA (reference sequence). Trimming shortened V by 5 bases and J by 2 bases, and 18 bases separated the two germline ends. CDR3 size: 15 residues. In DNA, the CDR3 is TGCAGTGCTCCGTACCTAGGCTCCCGAAACTATGGCTACACCTTC. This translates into CSAPYLGSRNYGYTF.

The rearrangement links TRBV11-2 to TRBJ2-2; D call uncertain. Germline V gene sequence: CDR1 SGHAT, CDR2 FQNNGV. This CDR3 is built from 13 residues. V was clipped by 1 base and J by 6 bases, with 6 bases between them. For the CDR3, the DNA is TGTGCCAGCAGCTTAGTTGGCCCCGGGGAGCTGTTTTTT. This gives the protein CASSLVGPGELFF.

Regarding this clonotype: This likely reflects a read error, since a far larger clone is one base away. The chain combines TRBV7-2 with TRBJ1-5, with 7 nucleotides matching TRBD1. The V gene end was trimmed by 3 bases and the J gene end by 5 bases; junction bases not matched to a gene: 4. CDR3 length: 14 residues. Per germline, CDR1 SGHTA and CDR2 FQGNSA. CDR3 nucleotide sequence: TGTGCCAGCAGCTTGAACAGGGGCTATCAGCCCCAGCATTTT. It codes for CASSLNRGYQPQHF.

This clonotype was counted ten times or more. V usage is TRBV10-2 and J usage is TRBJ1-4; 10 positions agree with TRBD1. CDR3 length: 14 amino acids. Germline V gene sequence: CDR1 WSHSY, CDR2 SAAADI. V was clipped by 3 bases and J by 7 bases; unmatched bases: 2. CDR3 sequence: CASSEDRGREKLFF. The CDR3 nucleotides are TGCGCCAGCAGTGAAGACAGGGGGCGTGAAAAACTGTTTTTT.

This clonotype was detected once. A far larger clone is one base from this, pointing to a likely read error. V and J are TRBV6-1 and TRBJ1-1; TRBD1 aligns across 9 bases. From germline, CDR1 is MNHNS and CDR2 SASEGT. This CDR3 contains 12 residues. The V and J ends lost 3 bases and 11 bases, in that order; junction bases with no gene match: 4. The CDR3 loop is CASSERDREAFF. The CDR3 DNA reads TGTGCCAGCAGTGAGCGGGACAGGGAGGCTTTCTTT.

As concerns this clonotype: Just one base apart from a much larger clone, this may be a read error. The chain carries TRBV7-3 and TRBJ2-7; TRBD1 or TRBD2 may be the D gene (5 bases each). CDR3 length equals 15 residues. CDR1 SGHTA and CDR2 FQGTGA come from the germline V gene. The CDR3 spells CASGLFGASSYEQYF. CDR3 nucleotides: TGTGCCAGCGGCTTATTCGGGGCGAGCTCCTACGAGCAGTACTTC.

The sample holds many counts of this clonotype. DNA of the CDR3: TGTGCCAGCAGCTTACCTCGCGGGAATCTGGGCAATCAGCCCCAGCATTTT. This codes for CASSLPRGNLGNQPQHF. This chain joins TRBV7-2 and TRBJ1-5; no firm D call. There are 17 residues in the CDR3. CDR1 and CDR2 (germline): SGHTA, FQGNSA. V was clipped by 2 bases and J by 2 bases, with 16 bases between them.

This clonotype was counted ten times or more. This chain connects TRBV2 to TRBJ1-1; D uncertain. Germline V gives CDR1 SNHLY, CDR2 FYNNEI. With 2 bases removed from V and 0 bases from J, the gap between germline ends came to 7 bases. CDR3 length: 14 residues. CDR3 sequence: CASSERLMNTEAFF. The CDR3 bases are TGTGCCAGCAGTGAAAGGCTCATGAACACTGAAGCTTTCTTT.

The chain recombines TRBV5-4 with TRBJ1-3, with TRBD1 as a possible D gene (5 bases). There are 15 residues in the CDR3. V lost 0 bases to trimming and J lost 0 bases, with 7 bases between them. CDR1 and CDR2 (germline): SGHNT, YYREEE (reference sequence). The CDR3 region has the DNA TGTGCCAGCAGCTTGGGACAGAGCTCTGGAAACACCATATATTTT. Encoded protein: CASSLGQSSGNTIYF.

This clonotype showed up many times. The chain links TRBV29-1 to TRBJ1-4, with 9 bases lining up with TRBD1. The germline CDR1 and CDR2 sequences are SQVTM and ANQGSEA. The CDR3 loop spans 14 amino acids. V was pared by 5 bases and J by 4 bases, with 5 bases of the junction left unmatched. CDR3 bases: TGCAGCGTTTCCCCGACAGGGGGTAATGAAAAACTGTTTTTT. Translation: CSVSPTGGNEKLFF.

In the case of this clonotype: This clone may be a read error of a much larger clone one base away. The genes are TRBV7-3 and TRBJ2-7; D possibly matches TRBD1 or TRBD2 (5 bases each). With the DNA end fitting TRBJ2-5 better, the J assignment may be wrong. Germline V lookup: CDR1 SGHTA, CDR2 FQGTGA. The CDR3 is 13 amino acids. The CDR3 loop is CVSSEGTQETQYF. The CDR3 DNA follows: TGTGTCAGCAGCGAAGGGACCCAAGAGACCCAGTACTTC.

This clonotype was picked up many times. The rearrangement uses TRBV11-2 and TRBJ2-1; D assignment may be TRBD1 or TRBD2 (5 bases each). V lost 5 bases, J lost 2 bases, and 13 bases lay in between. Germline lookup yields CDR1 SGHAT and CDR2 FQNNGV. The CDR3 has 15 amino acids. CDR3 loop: CASSPGTITYNEQFF. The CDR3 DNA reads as TGTGCCAGCAGCCCCGGGACGATCACCTACAATGAGCAGTTCTTC.

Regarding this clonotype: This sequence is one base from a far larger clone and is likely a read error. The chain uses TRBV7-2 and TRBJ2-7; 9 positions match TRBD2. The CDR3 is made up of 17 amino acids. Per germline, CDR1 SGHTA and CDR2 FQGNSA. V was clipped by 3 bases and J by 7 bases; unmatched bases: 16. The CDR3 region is CASSFLGGGGVLDEQYF. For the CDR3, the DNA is TGTGCCAGCAGCTTCTTAGGGGGCGGGGGGGTGTTGGATGAGCAGTACTTC.

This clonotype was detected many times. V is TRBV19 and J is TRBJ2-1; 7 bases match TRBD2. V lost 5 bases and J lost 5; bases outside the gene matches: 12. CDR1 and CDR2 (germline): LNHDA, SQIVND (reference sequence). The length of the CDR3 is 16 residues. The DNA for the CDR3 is TGTGCCAGTAGTTCCTTGACTAGCCCGGGGAACAATGAGCAGTTCTTC. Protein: CASSSLTSPGNNEQFF.

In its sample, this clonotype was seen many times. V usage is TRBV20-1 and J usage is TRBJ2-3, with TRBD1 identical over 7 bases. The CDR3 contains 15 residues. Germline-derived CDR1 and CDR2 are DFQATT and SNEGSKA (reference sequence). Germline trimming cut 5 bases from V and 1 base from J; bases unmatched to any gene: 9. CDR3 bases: TGCAGTGCTGGGGACAGTGGAGCGGGCACAGATACGCAGTATTTT. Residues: CSAGDSGAGTDTQYF.

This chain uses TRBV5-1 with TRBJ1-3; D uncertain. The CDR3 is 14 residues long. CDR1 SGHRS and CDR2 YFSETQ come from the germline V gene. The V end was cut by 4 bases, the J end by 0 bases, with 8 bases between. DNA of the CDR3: TGCGCCAGCAGCCCCGGGGTCTCTGGAAACACCATATATTTT. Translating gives CASSPGVSGNTIYF.

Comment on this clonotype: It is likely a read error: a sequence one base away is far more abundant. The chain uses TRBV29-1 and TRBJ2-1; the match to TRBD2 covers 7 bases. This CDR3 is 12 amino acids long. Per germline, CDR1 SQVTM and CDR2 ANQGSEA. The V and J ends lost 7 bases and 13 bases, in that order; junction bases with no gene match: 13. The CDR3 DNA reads TGCAGCGGGGACCCGGCGGGAGAGACCCAGTTCTTC. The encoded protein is CSGDPAGETQFF.

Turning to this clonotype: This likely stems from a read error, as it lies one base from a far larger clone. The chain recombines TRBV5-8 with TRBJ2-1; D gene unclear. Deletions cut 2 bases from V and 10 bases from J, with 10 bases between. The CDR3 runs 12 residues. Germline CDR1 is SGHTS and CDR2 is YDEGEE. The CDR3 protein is CASSFGSYEQFF. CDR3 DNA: TGTGCCAGCAGCTTTGGGTCCTACGAGCAGTTCTTC.

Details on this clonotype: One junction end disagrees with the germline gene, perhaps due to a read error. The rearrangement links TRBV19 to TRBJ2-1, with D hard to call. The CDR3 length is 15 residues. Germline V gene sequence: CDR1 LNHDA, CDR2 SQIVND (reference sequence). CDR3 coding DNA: TGTGCCAGTACTGGCCGGAGCTCCTACAACAATGTGCAGTTCTTC. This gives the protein CASTGRSSYNNVQFF.

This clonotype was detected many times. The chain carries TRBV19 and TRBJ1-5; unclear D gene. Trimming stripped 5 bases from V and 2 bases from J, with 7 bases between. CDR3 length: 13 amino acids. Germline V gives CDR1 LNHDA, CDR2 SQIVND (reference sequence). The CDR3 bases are TGTGCCAGTAGTGGTGGCCGCAATCAGCCCCAGCATTTT. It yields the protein CASSGGRNQPQHF.

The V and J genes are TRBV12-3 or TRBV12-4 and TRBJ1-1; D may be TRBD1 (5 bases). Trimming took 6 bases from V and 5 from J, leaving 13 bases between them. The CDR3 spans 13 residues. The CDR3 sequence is CASRKGVRTEAFF. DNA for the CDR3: TGTGCCAGCAGGAAAGGGGTTAGGACTGAAGCTTTCTTT.

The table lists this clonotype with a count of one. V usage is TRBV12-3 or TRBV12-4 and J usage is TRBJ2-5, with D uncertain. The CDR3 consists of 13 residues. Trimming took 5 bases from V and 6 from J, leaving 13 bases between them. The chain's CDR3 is CASSMEQRQTQYF. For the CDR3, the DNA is TGTGCCAGCAGTATGGAACAGAGACAGACCCAGTACTTC.

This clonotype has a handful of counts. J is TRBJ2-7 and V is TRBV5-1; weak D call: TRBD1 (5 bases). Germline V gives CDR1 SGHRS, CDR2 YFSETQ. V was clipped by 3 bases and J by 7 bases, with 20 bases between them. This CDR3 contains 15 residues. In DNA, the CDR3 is TGCGCCAGCAGCTACACAGACAGAGCTCCGTCGGAGCAGTACTTC. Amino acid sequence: CASSYTDRAPSEQYF.

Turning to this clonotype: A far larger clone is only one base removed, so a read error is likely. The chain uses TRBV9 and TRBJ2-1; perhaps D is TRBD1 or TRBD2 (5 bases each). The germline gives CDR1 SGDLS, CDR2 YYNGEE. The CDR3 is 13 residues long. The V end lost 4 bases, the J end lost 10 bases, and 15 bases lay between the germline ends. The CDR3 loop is CASSTSVGVEQFF. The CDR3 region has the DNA TGTGCCAGCAGCACCTCCGTGGGGGTCGAGCAGTTCTTC.

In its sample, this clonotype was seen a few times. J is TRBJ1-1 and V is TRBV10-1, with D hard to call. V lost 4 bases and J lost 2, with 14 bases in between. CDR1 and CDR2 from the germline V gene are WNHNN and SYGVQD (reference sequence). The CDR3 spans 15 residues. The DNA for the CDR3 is TGCGCCAGCAGTGTACGGGGAGGTTTCAACACTGAAGCTTTCTTT. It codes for CASSVRGGFNTEAFF.

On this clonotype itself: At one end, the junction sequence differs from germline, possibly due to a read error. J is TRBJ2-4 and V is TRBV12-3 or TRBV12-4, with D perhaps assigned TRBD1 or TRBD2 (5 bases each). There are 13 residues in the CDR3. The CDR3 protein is CASSFLHGDALSF. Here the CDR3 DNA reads TGTGCCAGCAGTTTTCTACATGGGGACGCCCTGTCCTTC.